This T cell receptor (beta chain) appears in the sequencing data of a study of T cells in localized non-small cell lung cancer. Findings and limits, study-wide: Measurement of T cell clonality placed uninvolved adjacent lung highest, above the level in tumor. Appearances in adjacent lung were noted for a median 57 of the top 100 tumor clones. Heterogeneity remains possible, as sequencing covered one tumor region only.

For this clone: Its specificity is unknown.

Method: immunoSEQ multiplex PCR; TCRdb's copy keeps in-frame clones and lacks some. The sample records approximately 40,000 clones, around nine tenths being singletons. The TCR originated in a man aged 18 to 55 with stage I lung adenocarcinoma. This specimen was peripheral blood, taken before any cancer treatment.

The CDR3 protein is CASSLEGTGRNLHF. The DNA of the CDR3 is TGTGCCAGCAGCTTAGAAGGGACAGGGAGAAACCTCCACTTT. The chain uses TRBV7-2 and TRBJ1-6; 9 bases map to TRBD1. The germline CDR1 and CDR2 sequences are SGHTA and FQGNSA. The trim removed 1 base at V and 15 bases at J, leaving 7 bases unmatched. CDR3 length: 14 residues.